This entry lists 21 T cell receptor beta chains sequenced from one sample in a study of CD8+ T cells in alopecia areata. Once RNA had been extracted, it was reverse transcribed into cDNA to act as the sequencing template. The repertoire was sequenced with immunoSEQ multiplex PCR; TCRdb's copy has only in-frame clones and lacks some. The data show fewer than 250,000 clones, 50% to 60% seen once. The sample's treatment: oral pan-JAK inhibitor, 5-10 mg twice daily. The sample was CD4+ T cells sorted from blood, taken at week 4, from a patient treated with tofacitinib. Receptors originate from a human donor with alopecia areata.

The CDR3 region has the DNA TGTGCCAGCAGCAAGATAGGACAAGGAACAGATACGCAGTATTTT. It is translated as CASSKIGQGTDTQYF. The rearrangement links TRBV9 to TRBJ2-3, with TRBD1 as a possible D gene (5 bases). This CDR3 is built from 15 residues. Between the trimmed V and J ends, which lost 4 bases and 3 bases, there was a span of 15 bases. Germline V gene lookup returns CDR1 SGDLS and CDR2 YYNGEE. Filled out from reference TRBV9 and TRBJ2-3, the complete variable domain reads DSGVTQTPKHLITATGQRVTLRCSPRSGDLSVYWYQQSLDQGLQFLIQYYNGEERAKGNILERFSAQQFPDLHSELNLSSLELGDSALYFCASSKIGQGTDTQYFGPGTRLTVL.

This clone occurred a few times. The chain is built from TRBV5-1 and TRBJ2-5; 7 nucleotides align to TRBD2. The germline gives CDR1 SGHRS, CDR2 YFSETQ. Losses at the gene ends were 4 bases for V and 4 bases for J; bases not matched to a gene: 13. The CDR3 is 16 residues long. The CDR3 loop is CASSNSAGAPIETQYF. CDR3 coding DNA: TGCGCCAGCAGCAACTCGGCGGGAGCGCCGATAGAGACCCAGTACTTC.

This clone was found a few times. The chain has TRBV7-9 and TRBJ2-1; 8 nucleotides align to TRBD2. With 0 bases clipped from V and 8 bases from J, the junction kept 6 bases outside the gene matches. This CDR3 is 15 amino acids long. In germline, CDR1 is SEHNR, CDR2 FQNEAQ (reference sequence). The CDR3 reads CASSLAAGRADEQFF. The CDR3 nucleotides are TGTGCCAGCAGCTTAGCGGCCGGGAGGGCCGATGAGCAGTTCTTC.

This chain uses TRBV7-8 with TRBJ2-5, with D tentatively TRBD1 or TRBD2 (5 bases each). V was clipped by 4 bases and J by 4 bases, with 16 bases between them. The CDR3 runs to 15 residues. Per germline, CDR1 SGHVS and CDR2 FQNEAQ. The CDR3, as DNA: TGTGCCAGCAGCTCCGGACTTCAGGGCCTAGAGACCCAGTACTTC. As protein: CASSSGLQGLETQYF.

This chain's CDR3 is CASTPTGDSYGYTF. The DNA of the CDR3 is TGTGCCAGCACCCCAACAGGGGACTCCTATGGCTACACCTTC. The chain has TRBV4-2 and TRBJ1-2, with 7 bases that match TRBD1. V trimming: 7 bases; J trimming: 4 bases; junction bases outside the gene matches: 9. CDR1 and CDR2 (germline): LGHNA, YNFKEQ. This CDR3 comprises 14 residues.

The chain employs TRBV7-8 and TRBJ2-1; perhaps D is TRBD1 or TRBD2 (5 bases each). Germline CDR1 and CDR2: SGHVS and FQNEAQ. The CDR3 runs 16 residues. V shed 1 base and J shed 0 bases, with 10 bases lying between them. Written as DNA, the CDR3 is TGTGCCAGCAGCTTAGTAGGGGACGGCTCCTACAATGAGCAGTTCTTC. It codes for CASSLVGDGSYNEQFF.

V and J are TRBV4-2 and TRBJ2-1; 7 positions match TRBD1. V lost 0 bases, J lost 4 bases, and 3 bases stayed unmatched. The length of the CDR3 is 15 residues. Germline CDR1 is LGHNA and CDR2 is YNFKEQ. DNA of the CDR3: TGTGCCAGCAGCCAAGACAGGGGGTTTTACAATGAGCAGTTCTTC. Its protein is CASSQDRGFYNEQFF.

V gene TRBV27 combines with J gene TRBJ2-7; no clear D gene. Germline V CDR1 and CDR2: MNHEY, SMNVEV (reference sequence). The germline V and J ends were trimmed by 0 bases and 2 bases, with 8 bases remaining between them. This CDR3 comprises 14 residues. The CDR3 spells CASSLSLGPYEQYF. CDR3 DNA sequence: TGTGCCAGCAGTTTATCACTGGGCCCCTACGAGCAGTACTTC.

This sequence joins TRBV7-9 and TRBJ1-2; D gene ambiguous. Trimming pared 0 bases from V and 1 base from J, leaving 12 bases between. CDR3 length: 16 amino acids. CDR1 is SEHNR, CDR2 FQNEAQ, per germline (reference sequence). This CDR3 is CASSLAAPRGNYGYTF. The CDR3 region has the DNA TGTGCCAGCAGCTTAGCTGCCCCGCGGGGTAACTATGGCTACACCTTC.

The chain has TRBV19 and TRBJ2-1, with a weak D call TRBD2 (6 bases). Trimming removed 8 bases at V and 2 bases at J, with 10 bases between. CDR1 is LNHDA, CDR2 SQIVND, per germline (reference sequence). CDR3 length: 13 residues. Here the CDR3 DNA reads TGTGCCAGTGGGTTAGCGGCCTACAATGAGCAGTTCTTC. As protein: CASGLAAYNEQFF.

The V gene is TRBV29-1, the J gene TRBJ2-1, with D perhaps given as TRBD1 or TRBD2 (5 bases each). The V and J ends lost 1 base and 5 bases respectively, with 9 bases between them. The CDR3 length is 13 residues. Germline V gives CDR1 SQVTM, CDR2 ANQGSEA. The CDR3 DNA is TGCAGCGTTGAAGTCAGGGAGCACAATGAGCAGTTCTTC. Translating it yields CSVEVREHNEQFF.

V gene TRBV30 combines with J gene TRBJ2-6, with no clear D. CDR3 length equals 11 residues. From germline, CDR1 is GTSNPN and CDR2 SVGIG (reference sequence). The CDR3: CATGGANVLTF. CDR3 DNA: TGTGCAACCGGGGGGGCCAACGTCCTGACTTTC.

V and J are TRBV28 and TRBJ2-7; D may be TRBD1 (6 bases). CDR1 is MDHEN, CDR2 SYDVKM, per germline. The V gene lost 7 bases and the J gene lost 1 base, with 8 bases spanning the gap. The CDR3 has 12 amino acids. CDR3 sequence reads: CASTDRSYEQYF. CDR3 DNA sequence: TGTGCCAGCACGGACAGATCCTACGAGCAGTACTTC.

The V and J genes are TRBV7-9 and TRBJ2-5; TRBD1 might be the D (6 bases). Germline values: CDR1 SEHNR, CDR2 FQNEAQ (reference sequence). V lost 2 bases to trimming and J lost 4 bases, with 11 bases between them. The CDR3 is made up of 14 amino acids. CDR3 loop: CASSLQGIGETQYF. CDR3 DNA sequence: TGTGCCAGCAGCTTACAGGGGATAGGAGAGACCCAGTACTTC.

With respect to this clone: At the DNA level, this CDR3 is encoded by other sequences in the same sample as well. The V and J genes are TRBV30 and TRBJ1-5; possibly TRBD1 for D (5 bases). V lost 1 base and J 4 bases, leaving 8 bases between the germline ends. CDR1 and CDR2 from the germline V gene are GTSNPN and SVGIG (reference sequence). The CDR3 totals 13 residues. As DNA, the CDR3 is TGTGCCTGGAGTGGACAGACTAATCAGCCCCAGCATTTT. It is translated as CAWSGQTNQPQHF.

The J gene is TRBJ2-1, the V gene TRBV25-1; D is perhaps TRBD1 (5 bases). Deletions cut 5 bases from V and 4 bases from J, with 12 bases between. This CDR3 is built from 14 residues. CDR1 is MGHDK and CDR2 is SYGVNS in the germline V gene. The CDR3 DNA is TGTGCCAGCAGTAGTCAGGGCATATACAATGAGCAGTTCTTC. Its protein product is CASSSQGIYNEQFF.

For the CDR3, the DNA is TGTGCCAGCAGTGAATACGGCAGGTCTGGGGGCTACACCTTC. Translation gives CASSEYGRSGGYTF. This chain uses TRBV25-1 with TRBJ1-2, with no clear D. V lost 0 bases and J 8 bases, leaving 13 bases between the germline ends. Germline V gene data show CDR1 as MGHDK and CDR2 as SYGVNS. This CDR3 has 14 amino acids.

V and J are TRBV29-1 and TRBJ2-5, with TRBD2 identical over 7 bases. The V and J ends lost 7 bases and 2 bases, in that order; junction bases with no gene match: 7. There are 13 residues in the CDR3. The germline V gene has CDR1 SQVTM and CDR2 ANQGSEA. The CDR3 DNA reads as TGCAGCGGTGCGGGACTACCTCAAGAGACCCAGTACTTC. Translation: CSGAGLPQETQYF.

This chain joins TRBV4-2 and TRBJ1-6; no clear D gene. This CDR3 region has 16 residues. Trimming removed 0 bases at V and 9 bases at J, with 15 bases between. CDR1 and CDR2 (germline): LGHNA, YNFKEQ. The CDR3 is CASSQDPGNLGSPLHF. Here the CDR3 DNA reads TGTGCCAGCAGCCAAGACCCCGGGAACCTCGGTTCACCCCTCCACTTT.

The rearrangement uses TRBV6-1 and TRBJ2-5; D unclear. Germline V gives CDR1 MNHNS, CDR2 SASEGT. The CDR3 consists of 13 residues. The V end lost 2 bases, the J end lost 9 bases, and 13 bases lay between the germline ends. Here the CDR3 DNA reads TGTGCCAGCAGTGAAATGAGTGGGAATTCCCAGTACTTC. Residues: CASSEMSGNSQYF.

The chain recombines TRBV2 with TRBJ2-7; D unclear. Germline CDR1 SNHLY, CDR2 FYNNEI. The CDR3 runs to 15 residues. Trimming pared 4 bases from V and 3 bases from J, leaving 16 bases between. In DNA, the CDR3 is TGTGCCAGCAGTGCCCGTCTGGCTACAAACTACGAGCAGTACTTC. Encoded protein: CASSARLATNYEQYF.